These 28 T cell receptor beta chains were all obtained from the same sample, sequenced in a study of early T cells in non-severe SARS-CoV-2 infection. In TCRdb, the 5' RACE reads were re-called with MiXCR into one record per CDR3 protein. The profile shows about 27,000 distinct CDR3 sequences, roughly 4.3% of them singletons. Sequencing was done on a sample of whole blood. These receptors all come from an adult who was a healthcare worker with PCR-confirmed SARS-CoV-2 infection or an uninfected control (not recorded which).

This clonotype was seen ten or more times. This chain links TRBV20-1 with TRBJ2-3; TRBD2 matches 11 bases. Losses at the gene ends were 6 bases for V and 1 base for J; bases not matched to a gene: 12. The CDR3 has 17 residues. Germline V CDR1 and CDR2: DFQATT, SNEGSKA (reference sequence). CDR3: CSARGSGTSGRTDTQYF. The CDR3 nucleotides read TGCAGTGCCAGGGGATCCGGGACTAGCGGACGCACAGATACGCAGTATTTT.

This clonotype was picked up many times. The chain has TRBV27 and TRBJ2-7; no definite D call. Germline assignment: CDR1 MNHEY and CDR2 SMNVEV (reference sequence). The V gene lost 2 bases and the J gene lost 4 bases, with 12 bases spanning the gap. The CDR3 totals 14 residues. CDR3 in DNA: TGTGCCAGCAGTTTAAAAGGCGGATGGTACGAGCAGTACTTC. It is translated as CASSLKGGWYEQYF.

The sample holds many counts of this clonotype. This chain connects TRBV5-4 to TRBJ2-3; the D gene is possibly TRBD2 (6 bases). The CDR3 totals 17 residues. Germline V gene sequence: CDR1 SGHNT, CDR2 YYREEE (reference sequence). Trimming took 0 bases from V and 1 from J, leaving 15 bases between them. CDR3 nucleotides: TGTGCCAGCAGCTTGGCAGTGGCTAGCGTGGGCACAGATACGCAGTATTTT. It yields the protein CASSLAVASVGTDTQYF.

This clonotype has at least ten counts. This chain uses TRBV10-3 with TRBJ2-7, with D maybe TRBD2 (5 bases). Germline V gives CDR1 ENHRY, CDR2 SYGVKD. The CDR3 contains 15 residues. Trimming cost V 2 bases and J 3 bases, with 14 bases left between them. As DNA, the CDR3 is TGTGCCATCAGTGAGGGACTGGGAGAAATCTACGAGCAGTACGTC. Protein sequence: CAISEGLGEIYEQYV.

This clonotype showed up many times. The genes are TRBV3-1 and TRBJ2-5; 7 nucleotides align to TRBD1. Germline loops: CDR1 LGHDT, CDR2 YNNKEL (reference sequence). The CDR3 totals 15 residues. Trimming cost V 3 bases and J 5 bases; bases outside gene matches: 9. CDR3 sequence (DNA): TGTGCCAGCAGCCAGGCGACAGGGACGGGGGAGACCCAGTACTTC. Translation: CASSQATGTGETQYF.

This clonotype was seen many times. The rearrangement links TRBV20-1 to TRBJ2-5, with D unclear. The V gene's germline CDR1 is DFQATT and CDR2 SNEGSKA (reference sequence). The CDR3 spans 14 residues. V dropped 3 bases and J dropped 5 bases, with 16 bases sitting between them. The chain's CDR3 is CSASYGPRTETQYF. As DNA, the CDR3 is TGCAGTGCTAGCTACGGACCAAGGACGGAGACCCAGTACTTC.

This clonotype showed up many times. The chain carries TRBV5-6 and TRBJ1-2; D is undetermined. Germline V lookup: CDR1 SGHDT, CDR2 YYEEEE. The V end was cut by 0 bases, the J end by 2 bases, with 14 bases between. This CDR3 is built from 16 residues. CDR3: CASSLGQSGTNYGYTF. CDR3 nucleotide sequence: TGTGCCAGCAGCTTGGGCCAGTCTGGTACAAACTATGGCTACACCTTC.

This clonotype has a count of ten or more. The V call is TRBV7-9, the J call TRBJ2-2; D remains ambiguous. Trimming stripped 0 bases from V and 2 bases from J, with 10 bases between. CDR1 and CDR2 from the germline V gene are SEHNR and FQNEAQ (reference sequence). The CDR3 sequence is 16 residues long. CDR3 protein: CASSLAGRGNTGELFF. The DNA of the CDR3 is TGTGCCAGCAGCTTAGCGGGCAGAGGTAACACCGGGGAGCTGTTTTTT. The full variable domain, in which reference TRBV7-9 and TRBJ2-2 provide the parts outside the CDR3, is DTGVSQNPRHKITKRGQNVTFRCDPISEHNRLYWYRQTLGQGPEFLTYFQNEAQLEKSRLLSDRFSAERPKGSFSTLEIQRTEQGDSAMYLCASSLAGRGNTGELFFGEGSRLTVL.

In its sample, this clonotype was seen many times. This rearrangement joins TRBV20-1 to TRBJ2-3; 7 positions agree with TRBD2. V lost 1 base, J lost 2 bases, and 6 bases stayed unmatched. This CDR3 has 15 residues. The germline V gene has CDR1 DFQATT and CDR2 SNEGSKA (reference sequence). In DNA, the CDR3 is TGCAGTGCTAGAGGGCGACTAGCCTTCACAGATACGCAGTATTTT. Residues: CSARGRLAFTDTQYF.

This clonotype appeared many times. This chain uses TRBV9 with TRBJ2-1; TRBD2 agrees at 10 bases. The germline gives CDR1 SGDLS, CDR2 YYNGEE. The V and J ends lost 2 bases and 8 bases, in that order; junction bases with no gene match: 7. The CDR3 loop spans 15 amino acids. In DNA, the CDR3 is TGTGCCAGCAGCGTTAGCGGGAGGTTGTATGATGAGCAGTTCTTC. This codes for CASSVSGRLYDEQFF.

There are many counts of this clonotype. The gene calls are TRBV7-2 and TRBJ2-1, with D perhaps matching TRBD2 (6 bases). This CDR3 contains 14 residues. Trimming shortened V by 5 bases and J by 8 bases, and 16 bases separated the two germline ends. The V gene's germline CDR1 is SGHTA and CDR2 FQGNSA. This chain's CDR3 is CASSLQDYRDEQFF. The CDR3 DNA reads TGTGCCAGCAGCCTCCAGGACTATAGAGATGAGCAGTTCTTC.

As for this clonotype: One end of the junction varies from germline; a read error may be responsible. The gene calls are TRBV7-8 and TRBJ2-4; D is undetermined. The germline V gene encodes CDR1 SGHVS and CDR2 FQNEAQ. This CDR3 has 15 residues. The CDR3 is CVSSLDSLAKNIQYF. The DNA for the CDR3 is TGTGTCAGCAGCTTAGATAGCCTAGCCAAAAACATTCAGTACTTC.

The sample holds many counts of this clonotype. The gene calls are TRBV7-6 and TRBJ2-3, with 9 bases identical to TRBD2. This CDR3 spans 16 amino acids. J was trimmed by 5 bases and V by 5 bases; bases with no gene match: 11. Looked up from germline, CDR1 is SGHVS and CDR2 is FNYEAQ. The CDR3 here is CASSHYAGGPLDTQYF. The CDR3 DNA reads as TGTGCCAGCAGCCATTACGCGGGAGGGCCATTAGATACGCAGTATTTT.

Ten or more counts support this clonotype. The V and J genes are TRBV7-6 and TRBJ2-3; 7 nucleotides match TRBD2. Germline CDR1 and CDR2: SGHVS and FNYEAQ. V gave up 4 bases and J gave up 3 bases; unmatched junction bases: 10. The CDR3 spans 16 residues. The CDR3 nucleotides are TGTGCCAGCAGCTCGGGGGGATTGGTCTCGACAGATACGCAGTATTTT. Protein product: CASSSGGLVSTDTQYF.

This clonotype was recorded many times. The chain couples TRBV6-5 to TRBJ1-2; the match to TRBD1 covers 8 bases. The germline V gene has CDR1 MNHEY and CDR2 SVGAGI. This CDR3 spans 15 amino acids. The trim removed 5 bases at V and 3 bases at J, leaving 8 bases unmatched. DNA for the CDR3: TGTGCCAGCAGTCCGCGAGGGACAGGCGACTATGGCTACACCTTC. Encoded protein: CASSPRGTGDYGYTF.

There are a few counts of this clonotype. The chain uses TRBV29-1 and TRBJ2-7; D tentatively fits TRBD1 or TRBD2 (6 bases each). V shed 7 bases and J shed 3 bases, with 16 bases lying between them. The V gene's germline CDR1 is SQVTM and CDR2 ANQGSEA. This CDR3 region has 13 residues. The CDR3 region is CSGGGLYLYEQYF. The CDR3, as DNA: TGCAGCGGAGGGGGACTGTATCTCTACGAGCAGTACTTC.

By share of the sample, this clonotype is medium-sized. This chain links TRBV7-2 with TRBJ2-3; D remains unclear. The CDR3 is made up of 11 amino acids. The germline gives CDR1 SGHTA, CDR2 FQGNSA. Trimming shortened V by 5 bases and J by 14 bases, and 14 bases separated the two germline ends. The CDR3 region is CASSEGRLLYF. The CDR3 DNA sequence: TGTGCCAGCAGCGAAGGACGATTATTGTATTTT.

This clonotype was counted ten times or more. This chain links TRBV30 with TRBJ1-4; TRBD1 is a possible D gene (5 bases). The CDR3 has 12 amino acids. Trimming pared 0 bases from V and 8 bases from J, leaving 7 bases between. The V gene's germline CDR1 is GTSNPN and CDR2 SVGIG (reference sequence). The CDR3 reads CAWSVRGEKLFF. DNA for the CDR3: TGTGCCTGGAGTGTACGGGGGGAAAAACTGTTTTTT. Full variable domain (outside the CDR3, taken from reference TRBV30 and TRBJ1-4): SQTIHQWPATLVQPVGSPLSLECTVEGTSNPNLYWYRQAAGRGLQLLFYSVGIGQISSEVPQNLSASRPQDRQFILSSKKLLLSDSGFYLCAWSVRGEKLFFGSGTQLSVL.

This clonotype was counted at least ten times. The CDR3 DNA sequence: TGCAGTGCTAGAGATTGGGGGGCCCTAGCCGATGAGCAGTTCTTC. Its translation: CSARDWGALADEQFF. The genes are TRBV20-1 and TRBJ2-1, with D perhaps matching TRBD1 or TRBD2 (6 bases each). The CDR3 covers 15 residues. V lost 0 bases to trimming and J lost 8 bases, with 17 bases between them. Germline CDR1 and CDR2: DFQATT and SNEGSKA (reference sequence).

This clonotype was detected many times. In nucleotides, the CDR3 is TGTGCCAGCAGTTTGAGGAATGCGCAGCCCCAGCATTTT. Protein product: CASSLRNAQPQHF. The V gene is TRBV28, the J gene TRBJ1-5, with unresolved D. The ends were cut back, 3 bases at V and 7 bases at J, with 10 bases in the middle. This CDR3 has 13 amino acids. The germline CDR1 and CDR2 sequences are MDHEN and SYDVKM.

In its sample, this clonotype was seen many times. This chain joins TRBV19 and TRBJ2-5, with D hard to call. Trimming pared 4 bases from V and 4 bases from J, leaving 19 bases between. Germline V lookup: CDR1 LNHDA, CDR2 SQIVND (reference sequence). This CDR3 is 16 amino acids long. CDR3 DNA sequence: TGTGCCAGTAGTAATGTTGTTAGACACCGCCCAGAGACCCAGTACTTC. This sequence encodes CASSNVVRHRPETQYF.

In this sample, this clonotype turned up many times. The chain recombines TRBV4-3 with TRBJ2-5; D is uncertain. The CDR3 consists of 14 residues. V shed 0 bases and J shed 2 bases, with 7 bases lying between them. The germline V gene has CDR1 LGHNA and CDR2 YSLEER. CDR3 nucleotides: TGCGCCAGCAGCCAAGAGCTGGCTCAAGAGACCCAGTACTTC. Translation gives CASSQELAQETQYF.

There are many counts of this clonotype. The chain employs TRBV4-3 and TRBJ2-7, with D tentatively TRBD1 or TRBD2 (6 bases each). The CDR3 covers 14 residues. Germline V gene data show CDR1 as LGHNA and CDR2 as YSLEER. Between the trimmed V and J ends, which lost 2 bases and 7 bases, there was a span of 15 bases. The CDR3 here is CASSQTGRNEEQYF. For the CDR3, the DNA is TGCGCCAGCAGCCAAACAGGGAGGAATGAAGAGCAGTACTTC.

The sample holds many counts of this clonotype. The CDR3 DNA is TGTGCCAGCAGTGAAGAAGGACTAGTAACTGGGGAGCTGTTTTTT. Protein: CASSEEGLVTGELFF. J is TRBJ2-2 and V is TRBV6-1; 7 positions agree with TRBD2. The ends lost 1 base at V and 8 bases at J; junction bases unmatched: 7. The CDR3 sequence is 15 residues long. The germline gives CDR1 MNHNS, CDR2 SASEGT.

This clonotype has at least ten counts. This chain joins TRBV20-1 and TRBJ2-1; TRBD2 aligns across 11 bases. The length of the CDR3 is 14 residues. CDR1 DFQATT and CDR2 SNEGSKA come from the germline V gene (reference sequence). J was trimmed by 8 bases and V by 4 bases; bases with no gene match: 7. The CDR3 region has the DNA TGCAGTGCTATATTAGCGGGAGGGCCATATGAGCAGTTCTTC. It translates to CSAILAGGPYEQFF.

The sample holds many counts of this clonotype. This chain uses TRBV5-1 with TRBJ1-2, with TRBD1 identical over 8 bases. The junction had 16 bases not matched to a gene; V was cut back by 0 bases and J by 12 bases. The CDR3 sequence is 16 residues long. From germline, CDR1 is SGHRS and CDR2 YFSETQ. CDR3 amino acids: CASSLAERVGQGGDTF. The CDR3 bases are TGCGCCAGCAGCTTGGCCGAGCGAGTCGGACAGGGAGGCGACACCTTC. Supplemented by reference TRBV5-1 and TRBJ1-2, the full variable domain reads KAGVTQTPRYLIKTRGQQVTLSCSPISGHRSVSWYQQTPGQGLQFLFEYFSETQRNKGNFPGRFSGRQFSNSRSEMNVSTLELGDSALYLCASSLAERVGQGGDTFGSGTRLTVV.

This clonotype was detected ten times or more. The chain is built from TRBV7-6 and TRBJ2-2; 11 bases align to TRBD1. The CDR3 consists of 18 residues. CDR1 and CDR2 from the germline V gene are SGHVS and FNYEAQ. The ends lost 5 bases at V and 4 bases at J; junction bases unmatched: 12. The CDR3 region has the DNA TGTGCCAGCAGCCGTAGGGGACCGGGACAGGGGGTCACCGGGGAGCTGTTTTTT. It codes for CASSRRGPGQGVTGELFF.

This clonotype has ten or more counts. J is TRBJ2-1 and V is TRBV7-9; D gene unclear. V was clipped by 2 bases and J by 2 bases, with 7 bases between them. The germline CDR1 and CDR2 sequences are SEHNR and FQNEAQ (reference sequence). The CDR3 sequence is 14 residues long. The CDR3 DNA is TGTGCCAGCAGCTTATCAAGCGCCTACAATGAGCAGTTCTTC. Translated, it gives CASSLSSAYNEQFF. Based on the CDR3 plus reference TRBV7-9 and TRBJ2-1, the full variable domain is DTGVSQNPRHKITKRGQNVTFRCDPISEHNRLYWYRQTLGQGPEFLTYFQNEAQLEKSRLLSDRFSAERPKGSFSTLEIQRTEQGDSAMYLCASSLSSAYNEQFFGPGTRLTVL.